This T cell receptor (beta chain) is drawn from a study of siplizumab effects on memory and regulatory T cells. TCRdb's table, derived via immunoSEQ multiplex PCR, lists solely in-frame clones and lacks some. The data hold some 73,000 clones, with around 93% observed a single time. The sequencing input was CD8+ T cells sorted from blood. The origin of this receptor is a human donor in good health.

The CDR3 coding sequence is TGTGCCAGCAGCCTACAGGGCGACGGCTCACCCCTCCACTTT. Its translation: CASSLQGDGSPLHF. This chain joins TRBV27 and TRBJ1-6; possibly TRBD1 for D (6 bases). The CDR3 length is 14 residues. Germline V lookup: CDR1 MNHEY, CDR2 SMNVEV (reference sequence). The V gene lost 6 bases and the J gene lost 10 bases, with 16 bases spanning the gap.